The present entry profiles one T cell receptor beta chain with its context. The data originate from a study of T cell changes during pregnancy in multiple sclerosis. Assay used: immunoSEQ multiplex PCR; TCRdb lists only in-frame clones, some missing. The sample carries tens of thousands of clones, almost 95% recorded once. V dropped 3 bases and J dropped 4 bases, with 9 bases sitting between them. This CDR3 region has 13 residues. CDR1 is SGHTA, CDR2 FQGTGA, per germline. This receptor was taken from a female donor with multiple sclerosis, enrolled in a pregnancy study. The gene calls are TRBV7-3 and TRBJ1-2; weak D call: TRBD1 (6 bases). Sequenced material: peripheral blood, taken in the first trimester of pregnancy. The CDR3 bases are TGTGCCAGCAGCTTCGACAGGTCCTATGGCTACACCTTC. This codes for CASSFDRSYGYTF. Looking up the rest from reference TRBV7-3 and TRBJ1-2 gives the full variable domain: GAGVSQTPSNKVTEKGKYVELRCDPISGHTALYWYRQSLGQGPEFLIYFQGTGAADDSGLPNDRFFAVRPEGSVSTLKIQRTERGDSAVYLCASSFDRSYGYTFGSGTRLTVV.